This entry is about one T cell receptor beta chain. This sample is drawn from a study of shared clonotypes between healthy human individuals. Splitting the CD4+ cells yielded a CD45RA+ naive subset and a CD45RA-negative memory subset. Using immunoSEQ multiplex PCR, the repertoire was profiled, and TCRdb retains in-frame clones only, with some absent. The table includes roughly 2.2 million clones, under 95% detected once. Germline V lookup: CDR1 LNHNV, CDR2 YYDKDF (reference sequence). This CDR3 spans 15 amino acids. V lost 3 bases to trimming and J lost 2 bases, with 11 bases between them. The chain carries TRBV15 and TRBJ1-3, with D perhaps matching TRBD1 (6 bases). This TCR came from a man between 18 and 35 years old in good health. Some clones in this sample may be carry-over from other donors' samples. Sequenced: naive CD4+ T cells from PBMCs. This sample's subset: CD45RA+ positively selected. CDR3 amino acids: CATSRRGKTGNTIYF. CDR3 nucleotide sequence: TGTGCCACCAGCAGGAGGGGGAAAACTGGAAACACCATATATTTT.